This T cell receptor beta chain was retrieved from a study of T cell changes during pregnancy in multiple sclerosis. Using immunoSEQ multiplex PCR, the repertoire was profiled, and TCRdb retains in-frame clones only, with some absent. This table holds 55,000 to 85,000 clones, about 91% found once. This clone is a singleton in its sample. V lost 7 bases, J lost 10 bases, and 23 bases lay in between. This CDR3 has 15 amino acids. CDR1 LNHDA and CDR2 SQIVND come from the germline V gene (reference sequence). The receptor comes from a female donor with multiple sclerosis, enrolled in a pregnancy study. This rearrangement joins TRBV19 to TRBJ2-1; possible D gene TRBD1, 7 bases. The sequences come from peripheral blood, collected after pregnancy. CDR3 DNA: TGTGCCAGTAACCAAGGGAGCGGAGGGGGCAGGGAGCAGTTCTTC. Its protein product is CASNQGSGGGREQFF.